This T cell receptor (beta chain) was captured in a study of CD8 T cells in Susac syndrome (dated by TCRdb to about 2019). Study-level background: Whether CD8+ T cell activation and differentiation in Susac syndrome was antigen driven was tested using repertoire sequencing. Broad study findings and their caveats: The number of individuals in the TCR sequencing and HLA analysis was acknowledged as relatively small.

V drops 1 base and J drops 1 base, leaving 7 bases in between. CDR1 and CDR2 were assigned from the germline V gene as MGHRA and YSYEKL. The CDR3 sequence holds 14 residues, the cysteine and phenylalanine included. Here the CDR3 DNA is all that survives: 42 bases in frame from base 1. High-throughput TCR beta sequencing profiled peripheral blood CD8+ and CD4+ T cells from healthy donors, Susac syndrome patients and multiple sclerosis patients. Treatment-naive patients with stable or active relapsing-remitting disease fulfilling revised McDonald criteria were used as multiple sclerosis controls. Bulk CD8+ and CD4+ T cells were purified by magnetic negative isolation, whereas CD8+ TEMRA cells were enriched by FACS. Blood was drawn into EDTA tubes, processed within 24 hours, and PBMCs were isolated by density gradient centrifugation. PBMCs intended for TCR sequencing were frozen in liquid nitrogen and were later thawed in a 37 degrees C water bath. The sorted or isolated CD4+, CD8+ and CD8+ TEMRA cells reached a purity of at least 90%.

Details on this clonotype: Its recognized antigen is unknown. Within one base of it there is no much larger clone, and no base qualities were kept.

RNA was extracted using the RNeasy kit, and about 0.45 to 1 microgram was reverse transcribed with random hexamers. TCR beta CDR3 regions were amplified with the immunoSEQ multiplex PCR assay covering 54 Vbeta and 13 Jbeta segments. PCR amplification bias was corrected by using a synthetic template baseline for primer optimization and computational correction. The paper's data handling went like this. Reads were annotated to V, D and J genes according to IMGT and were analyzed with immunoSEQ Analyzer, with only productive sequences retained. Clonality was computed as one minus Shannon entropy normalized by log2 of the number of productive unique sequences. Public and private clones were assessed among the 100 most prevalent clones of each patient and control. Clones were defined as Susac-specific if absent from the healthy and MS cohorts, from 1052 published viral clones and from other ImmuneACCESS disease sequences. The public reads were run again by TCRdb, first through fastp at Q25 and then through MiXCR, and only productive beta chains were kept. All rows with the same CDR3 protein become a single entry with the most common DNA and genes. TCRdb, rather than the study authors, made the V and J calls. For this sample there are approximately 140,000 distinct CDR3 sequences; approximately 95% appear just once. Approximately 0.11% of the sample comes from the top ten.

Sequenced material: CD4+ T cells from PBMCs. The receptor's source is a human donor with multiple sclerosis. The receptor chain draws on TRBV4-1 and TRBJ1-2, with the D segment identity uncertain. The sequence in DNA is TGCGCCAGCAGCCAAGGACAAAATAACTATGGCTACACCTTC. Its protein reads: CASSQGQNNYGYTF.